The rows below give T cell receptor beta chains drawn from one sample of a study of neoadjuvant anti-PD-1 for oral cavity cancer. The assay was immunoSEQ multiplex PCR, and TCRdb's table has in-frame clones only and misses some. The repertoire holds about 15,000 clones, with over 60% as singletons. Sequencing used PBMCs, obtained before nivolumab (anti-PD-1) treatment. The receptors come from a person aged 35 to 85 with oral cavity squamous cell carcinoma. Each CDR3 is given with its conserved first and last residue. The D gene is left open where the match is weak. Only some rows state a clone size, as once, few, many or a class for expanded clones.

j_call,clone_size,d_call,v_call,cdr3_aa,cdr3_nt
TRBJ1-4,NA,NA,TRBV15,CATSRGREQANEKLFF,TGTGCCACCAGCAGGGGGAGAGAACAGGCTAATGAAAAACTGTTTTTT
TRBJ2-1,NA,NA,TRBV29-1,CSVERPPRGVSYNEQFF,TGCAGCGTTGAAAGGCCCCCACGAGGCGTTTCCTACAATGAGCAGTTCTTC
TRBJ1-1,NA,NA,TRBV6-1,CASSDTWVGAFF,TGTGCCAGCAGTGACACCTGGGTTGGAGCTTTCTTT
TRBJ2-7,NA,NA,TRBV11-2,CASSPSWTRAYEQYF,TGTGCCAGCAGCCCATCCTGGACCAGGGCCTACGAGCAGTACTTC
TRBJ2-7,NA,TRBD1,TRBV11-2,CASSSLRARGPYEQYF,TGTGCCAGCAGCTCCCTGAGAGCCAGGGGGCCCTACGAGCAGTACTTC
TRBJ2-7,NA,NA,TRBV28,CASSGGQFPSSYEQYF,TGTGCCAGCAGTGGAGGACAGTTCCCGAGCTCCTACGAGCAGTACTTC
TRBJ2-3,NA,NA,TRBV30,CAWSAEALSTDTQYF,TGTGCCTGGAGTGCTGAGGCGTTAAGCACAGATACGCAGTATTTT
TRBJ1-6,few,NA,TRBV2,CASREQGNNSPLHF,TGTGCCAGCAGAGAGCAGGGGAATAATTCACCCCTCCACTTT
TRBJ2-1,NA,TRBD1,TRBV5-1,CASSTQGASSDEQFF,TGCGCCAGCAGCACACAGGGGGCGAGTAGCGATGAGCAGTTCTTC
TRBJ1-1,NA,NA,TRBV19,CATRENTEAFF,TGTGCCACTCGGGAGAACACTGAAGCTTTCTTT
TRBJ1-2,NA,NA,TRBV30,CAWTSEYRLYGYTF,TGTGCCTGGACTTCCGAGTACCGTCTCTATGGCTACACCTTC